The source of this TCR beta chain is a study of post-analysis software for immune sequencing data. The overall study: Patients had relapsing-remitting, secondary progressive or progressive-relapsing multiple sclerosis; some lacked subtype.

Study-wide results and limits: Controls had lower frequencies than patients of five or six TRBV segments, which included TRBV5-6, TRBV5-1 and TRBV20-1. In multiple sclerosis, normalized Chao1 diversity was significantly below that of controls.

Unique molecular identifiers were present in the TCR beta cDNA libraries. MiXCR, run by TCRdb on the PCR reads, gives a single entry per CDR3 protein. The table has about 820,000 distinct CDR3 sequences, about 50% seen once; the top ten hold 4.6%. Germline CDR1 reads SGHTA; CDR2 reads FQGNSA. This CDR3 comprises 15 residues. V lost 4 bases, J lost 1 base, and 13 bases lay in between. As for this clonotype: Antigen: not known.

Sequenced sample: blood. The chain uses TRBV7-2 and TRBJ1-1; D call uncertain. This clonotype was sampled from a girl aged 10-17 years with multiple sclerosis. The CDR3 loop reads CASSSQRHKNTEAFF. The CDR3 nucleotides are TGTGCCAGCAGCTCCCAACGACACAAGAACACTGAAGCTTTCTTT.